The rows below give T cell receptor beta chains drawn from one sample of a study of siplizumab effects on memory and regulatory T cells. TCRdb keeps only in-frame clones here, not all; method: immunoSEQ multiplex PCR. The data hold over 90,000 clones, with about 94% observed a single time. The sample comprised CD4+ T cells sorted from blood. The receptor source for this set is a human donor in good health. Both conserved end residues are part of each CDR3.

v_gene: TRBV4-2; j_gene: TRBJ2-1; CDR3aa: CASSQERTYNEQFF
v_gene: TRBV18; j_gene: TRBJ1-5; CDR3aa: CASSPGSSQPQHF
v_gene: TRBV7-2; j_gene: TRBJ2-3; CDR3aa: CASSLYTDTQYF
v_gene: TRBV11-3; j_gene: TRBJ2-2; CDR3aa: CASSFKQAGELFF
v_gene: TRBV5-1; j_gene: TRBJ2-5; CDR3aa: CASSLAETQYF
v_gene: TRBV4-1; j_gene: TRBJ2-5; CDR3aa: CASSGTKGPTLGGETQYF
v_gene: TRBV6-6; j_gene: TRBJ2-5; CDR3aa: CASSYELAKETQYF
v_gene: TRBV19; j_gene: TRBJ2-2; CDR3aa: CASRIDRVRKSTGELFF
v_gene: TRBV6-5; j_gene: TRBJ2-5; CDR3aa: CASRVGRRQETQYF
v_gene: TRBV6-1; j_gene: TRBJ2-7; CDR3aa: CASRKQGARSYEQYF
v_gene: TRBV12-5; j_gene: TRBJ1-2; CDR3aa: CASGLGSFNYGYTF
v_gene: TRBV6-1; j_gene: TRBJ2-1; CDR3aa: CASTLGGDYNEQFF
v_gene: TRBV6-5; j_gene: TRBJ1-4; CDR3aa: CASSPGTISGEKLFF
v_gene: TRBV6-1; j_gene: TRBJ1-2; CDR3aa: CASSESWGYTF
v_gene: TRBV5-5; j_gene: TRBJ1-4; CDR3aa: CASRKGGPTEKLFF
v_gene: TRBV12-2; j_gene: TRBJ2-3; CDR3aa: CASRLEPTDTQYF
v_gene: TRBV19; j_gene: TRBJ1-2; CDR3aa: CASDNTGGAYGYTF
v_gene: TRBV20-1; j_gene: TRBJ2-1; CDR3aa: CSAIGGNEQFF
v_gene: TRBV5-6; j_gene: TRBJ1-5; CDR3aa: CASSDGISNQPQHF
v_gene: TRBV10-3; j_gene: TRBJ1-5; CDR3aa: CAISGTSRAGGSQPQHF
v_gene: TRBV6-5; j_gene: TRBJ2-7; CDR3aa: CASSTTSGTYEQYF
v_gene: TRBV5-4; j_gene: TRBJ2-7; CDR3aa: CASSFGGAISGTYEQYF
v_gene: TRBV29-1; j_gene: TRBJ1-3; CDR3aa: CSVAGGSGNTIYF
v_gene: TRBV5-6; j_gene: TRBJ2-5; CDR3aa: CASSLLVSQETQYF
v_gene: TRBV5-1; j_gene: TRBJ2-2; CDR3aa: CASSLGGVRRGPTGELFF
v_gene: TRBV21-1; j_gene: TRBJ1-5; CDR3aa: CASSLRGRQPRSYQPQHF
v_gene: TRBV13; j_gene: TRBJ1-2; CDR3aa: CASSLGLLGDGYTF
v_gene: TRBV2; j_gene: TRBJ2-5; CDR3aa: CASGTGGKTQYF
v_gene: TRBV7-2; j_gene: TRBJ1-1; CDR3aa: CASSDRRANTEAFF
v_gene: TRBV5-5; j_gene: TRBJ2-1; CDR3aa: CASSLGSSYNEQFF
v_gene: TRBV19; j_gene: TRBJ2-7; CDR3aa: CASSSGYEQYF